This TCR beta chain stems from a study of blood T cell repertoires in COVID-19 (dated by TCRdb to the early 2020s). Describing the broader study: Collaborator samples came from the United States, Italy and Spain and covered acute and convalescent phases of COVID-19. The samples were drawn from two sources: the first 160 participants of the ongoing ImmuneRACE study, and 950 to 1,500 subjects contributed by 6 global collaborators. HLA class I and class II types, where available, came from metadata supplied by the sample provider rather than from assay-based typing. The material from the prospective study consisted of cDNA or gDNA derived from T cells, B-cell-depleted T cells, or PBMCs. The dataset comprised deeply sampled blood TCRbeta repertoires from subjects exposed to, actively infected with, or recovered from COVID-19. The repertoires were released in a freely available public database meant as a resource for research on the immune response to SARS-CoV-2. Nearly every sample came with metadata listing a de-identified subject ID, COVID-19 status, age in years and sex.

Collaborating institutions collected whole blood in K2EDTA tubes following their own protocols. Collaborator samples were shipped for TCRbeta analysis as frozen whole blood, isolated PBMCs, or DNA extracted from either sample type. General findings and caveats noted by the study authors: How much clinical and demographic metadata was included differed by source and by participant, and the metadata was provided uncurated.

TCRbeta CDR3 regions were amplified from genomic DNA using the immunoSEQ Assay, a bias-controlled multiplex PCR. The authors' pipeline ran thus. Nucleated cell counts per sample were estimated from amplification of reference gene primers within the assay. To quantify the absolute abundance of each unique TCRbeta CDR3 rearrangement, sequence reads were collapsed and filtered. Productive Simpson clonality was computed per sample as the square root of Simpson's diversity index over productive rearrangements. Held by TCRdb, this immuneACCESS table contains in-frame sequences only and omits some clones. Under half of the omission traces to an unresolved V gene where checked; the cause of the rest is unknown. The V and J calls and clone size were taken over from that table, and D and trimming were inferred from the DNA. The sample yields 130,000 or so clones; 85% to 90% were counted once. The ten largest account for roughly 4.5% of the sample.

Measured from the cysteine to the phenylalanine, the CDR3 is 17 residues long. Of the read, only the CDR3 DNA is kept; its 51 bases are in frame from base 1. The germline V and J ends show losses of 3 bases and 3 bases respectively, and no gene match explains 13 bases of the junction. Via the germline V gene (reference sequence), CDR1 is LNHDA and CDR2 SQIVND. Details on this clone: What this receptor recognizes is not known. No much larger clone exists at a distance of one base, and base qualities are not known.

This clonotype was sampled from a human donor in a cohort sampled during active COVID-19. Recombination linked TRBV19 to TRBJ1-2, with 7 central nucleotides matching TRBD1. Sequenced sample: peripheral blood. The CDR3 protein is CASSMGTAAIKYYGYTF. The DNA sequence reads TGTGCCAGTAGTATGGGGACAGCTGCAATCAAGTACTATGGCTACACCTTC.